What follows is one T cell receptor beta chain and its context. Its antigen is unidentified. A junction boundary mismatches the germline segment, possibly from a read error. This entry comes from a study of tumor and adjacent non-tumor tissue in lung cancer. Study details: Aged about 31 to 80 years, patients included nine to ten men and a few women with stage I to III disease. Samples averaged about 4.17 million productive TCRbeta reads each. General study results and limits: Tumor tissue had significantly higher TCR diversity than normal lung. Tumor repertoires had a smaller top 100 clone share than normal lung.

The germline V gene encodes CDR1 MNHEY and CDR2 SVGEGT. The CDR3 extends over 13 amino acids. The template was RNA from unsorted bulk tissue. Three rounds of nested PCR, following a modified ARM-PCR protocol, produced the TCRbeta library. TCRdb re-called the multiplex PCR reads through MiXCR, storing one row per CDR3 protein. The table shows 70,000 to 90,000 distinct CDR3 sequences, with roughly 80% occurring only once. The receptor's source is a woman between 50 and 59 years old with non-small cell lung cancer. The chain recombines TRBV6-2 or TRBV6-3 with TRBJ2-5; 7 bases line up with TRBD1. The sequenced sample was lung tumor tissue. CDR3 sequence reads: CARRNRGLESQYF. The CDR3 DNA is TGTGCCAGAAGGAACAGGGGTTTGGAGAGCCAGTACTTC.